This paragraph covers one T cell receptor beta chain sequence. Its antigen remains unknown. These data come from a study of identifying expanded T cells in peripheral blood. Notes on the study in general: Technical replicates showed roughly 1.2 changed clones; two weeks approximately 15; four weeks 19.

CDR1 is SGHTA, CDR2 FQGNSA, per germline. The length of the CDR3 is 15 residues. V lost 3 bases and J 0 bases, leaving 10 bases between the germline ends. Measured with immunoSEQ multiplex PCR; TCRdb has only the in-frame clones, and not every one. This table has about 85,000 clones, 85% to 90% appearing once. The receptor comes from a person aged 18 to 70 in good health. The chain carries TRBV7-2 and TRBJ2-3; D possibly matches TRBD1 or TRBD2 (5 bases each). Sequenced input: blood. This CDR3 is CASSFRGSSTDTQYF. Written as DNA, the CDR3 is TGTGCCAGCAGCTTTCGGGGCTCTAGCACAGATACGCAGTATTTT.